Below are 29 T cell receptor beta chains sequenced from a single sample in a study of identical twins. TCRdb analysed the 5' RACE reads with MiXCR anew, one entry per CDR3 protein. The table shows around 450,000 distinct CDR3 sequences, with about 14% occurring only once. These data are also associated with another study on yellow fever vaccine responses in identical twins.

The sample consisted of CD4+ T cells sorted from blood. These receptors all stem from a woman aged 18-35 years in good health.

The CDR3: CASRSSPGPQDTQYF. The CDR3 coding sequence is TGTGCCAGCAGGTCCTCCCCTGGCCCTCAAGATACGCAGTATTTT. This rearrangement joins TRBV7-2 to TRBJ2-3; D is undetermined. The CDR3 has 15 residues. The germline gives CDR1 SGHTA, CDR2 FQGNSA. The V and J ends lost 6 bases and 5 bases respectively, with 18 bases between them.

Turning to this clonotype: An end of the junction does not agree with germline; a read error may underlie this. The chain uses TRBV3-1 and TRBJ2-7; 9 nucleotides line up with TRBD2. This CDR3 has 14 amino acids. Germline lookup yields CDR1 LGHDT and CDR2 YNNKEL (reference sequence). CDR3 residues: CASSQAGGRNEQYF. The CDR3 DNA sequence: TGTGCCAGCAGTCAAGCGGGGGGTAGGAACGAGCAGTACTTC.

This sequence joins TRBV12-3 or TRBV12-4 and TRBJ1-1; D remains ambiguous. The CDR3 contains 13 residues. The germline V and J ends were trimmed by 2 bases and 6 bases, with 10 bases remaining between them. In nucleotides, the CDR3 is TGTGCCAGCAGTTTAACTCCGGAGGCTGAAGCTTTCTTT. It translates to CASSLTPEAEAFF.

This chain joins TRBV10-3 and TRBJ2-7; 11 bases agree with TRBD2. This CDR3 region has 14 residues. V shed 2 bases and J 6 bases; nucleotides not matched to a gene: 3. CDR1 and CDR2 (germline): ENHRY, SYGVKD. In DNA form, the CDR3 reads TGTGCCATCAGTGAGCCCGGGACTAGCGGCGAGCAGTACTTC. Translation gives CAISEPGTSGEQYF.

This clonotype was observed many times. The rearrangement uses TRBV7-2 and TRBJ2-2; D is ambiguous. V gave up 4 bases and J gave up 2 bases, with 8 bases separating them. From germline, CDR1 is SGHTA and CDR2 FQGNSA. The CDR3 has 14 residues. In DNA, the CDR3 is TGTGCCAGCAGCTCGGGCCGAAACACCGGGGAGCTGTTTTTT. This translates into CASSSGRNTGELFF.

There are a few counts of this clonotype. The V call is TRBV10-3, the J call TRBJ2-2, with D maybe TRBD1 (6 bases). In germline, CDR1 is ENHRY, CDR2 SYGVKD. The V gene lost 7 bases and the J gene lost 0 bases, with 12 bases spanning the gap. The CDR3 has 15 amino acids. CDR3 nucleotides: TGTGCCATCACTAGGGACATTACGAACACCGGGGAGCTGTTTTTT. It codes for CAITRDITNTGELFF.

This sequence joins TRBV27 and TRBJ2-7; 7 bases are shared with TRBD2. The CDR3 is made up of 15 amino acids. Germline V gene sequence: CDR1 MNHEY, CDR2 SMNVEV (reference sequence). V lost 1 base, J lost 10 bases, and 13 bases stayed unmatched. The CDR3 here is CASSLLGLAAHVQYF. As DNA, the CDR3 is TGTGCCAGCAGTTTATTAGGTCTAGCGGCCCACGTTCAGTACTTC.

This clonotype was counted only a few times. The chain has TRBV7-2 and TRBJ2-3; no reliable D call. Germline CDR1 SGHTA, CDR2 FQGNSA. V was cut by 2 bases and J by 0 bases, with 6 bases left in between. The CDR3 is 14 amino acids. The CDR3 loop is CASSLKWSTDTQYF. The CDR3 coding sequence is TGTGCCAGCAGCTTAAAATGGAGCACAGATACGCAGTATTTT.

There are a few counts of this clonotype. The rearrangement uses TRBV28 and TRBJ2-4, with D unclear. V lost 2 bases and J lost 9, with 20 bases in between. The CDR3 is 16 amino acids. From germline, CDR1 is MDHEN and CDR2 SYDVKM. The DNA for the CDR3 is TGTGCCAGCAGTTTAAAGGGCGGCCTCCGTGCGGCCATTCAGTACTTC. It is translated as CASSLKGGLRAAIQYF. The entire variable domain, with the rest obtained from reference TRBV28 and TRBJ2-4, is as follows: DVKVTQSSRYLVKRTGEKVFLECVQDMDHENMFWYRQDPGLGLRLIYFSYDVKMKEKGDIPEGYSVSREKKERFSLILESASTNQTSMYLCASSLKGGLRAAIQYFGAGTRLSVL.

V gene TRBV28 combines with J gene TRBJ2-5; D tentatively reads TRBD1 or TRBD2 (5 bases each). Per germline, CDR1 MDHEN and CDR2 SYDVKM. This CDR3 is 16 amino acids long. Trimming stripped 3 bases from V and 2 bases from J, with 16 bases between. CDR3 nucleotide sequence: TGTGCCAGCAGTTTGCAGGGACCACTTATTCAAGAGACCCAGTACTTC. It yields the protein CASSLQGPLIQETQYF.

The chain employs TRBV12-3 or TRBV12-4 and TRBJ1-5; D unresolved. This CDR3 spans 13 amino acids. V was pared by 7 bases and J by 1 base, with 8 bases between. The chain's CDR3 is CASIPDSNQPQHF. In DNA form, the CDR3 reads TGTGCCAGCATCCCGGACAGCAATCAGCCCCAGCATTTT.

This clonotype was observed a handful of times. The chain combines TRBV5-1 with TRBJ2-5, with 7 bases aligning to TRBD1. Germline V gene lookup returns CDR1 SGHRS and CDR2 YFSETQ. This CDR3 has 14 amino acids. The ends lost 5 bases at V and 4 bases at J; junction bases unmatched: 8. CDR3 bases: TGCGCCAGCAGTGCCACAGGGGTTGGAGAGACCCAGTACTTC. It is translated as CASSATGVGETQYF.

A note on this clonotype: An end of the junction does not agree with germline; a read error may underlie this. The CDR3 spells CASSLAGTSEETQYF. The CDR3 coding sequence is TGTGCTAGCAGCTTAGCCGGGACTAGCGAAGAGACCCAGTACTTC. The gene calls are TRBV7-7 and TRBJ2-5; TRBD2 matches at 10 bases. Germline CDR1 and CDR2: SSHAT and FNYEAQ (reference sequence). The CDR3 covers 15 residues. Full variable domain (remainder filled in from reference TRBV7-7 and TRBJ2-5): GAGVSQSPRYKVTKRGQDVTLRCDPISSHATLYWYQQALGQGPEFLTYFNYEAQPDKSGLPSDRFSAERPEGSISTLTIQRTEQRDSAMYRCASSLAGTSEETQYFGPGTRLLVL.

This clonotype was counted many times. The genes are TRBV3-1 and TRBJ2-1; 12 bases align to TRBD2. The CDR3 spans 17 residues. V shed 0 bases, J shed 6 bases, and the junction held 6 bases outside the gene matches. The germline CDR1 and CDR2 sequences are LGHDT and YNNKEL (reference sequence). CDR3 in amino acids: CASSQDTSGRLGNEQFF. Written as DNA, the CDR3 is TGTGCCAGCAGCCAAGATACTAGCGGGAGGCTGGGCAATGAGCAGTTCTTC.

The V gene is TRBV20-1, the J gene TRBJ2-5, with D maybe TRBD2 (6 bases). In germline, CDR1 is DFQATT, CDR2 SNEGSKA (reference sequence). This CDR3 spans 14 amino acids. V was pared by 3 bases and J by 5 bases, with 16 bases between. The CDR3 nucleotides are TGCAGTGCTAGTGACGAGGGCGCGGGGGAGACCCAGTACTTC. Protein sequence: CSASDEGAGETQYF.

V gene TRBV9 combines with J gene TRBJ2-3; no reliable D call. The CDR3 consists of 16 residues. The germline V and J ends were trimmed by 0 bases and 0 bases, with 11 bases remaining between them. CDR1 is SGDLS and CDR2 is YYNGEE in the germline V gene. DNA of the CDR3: TGTGCCAGCAGCGTAGGACTGGTACGGAGCACAGATACGCAGTATTTT. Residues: CASSVGLVRSTDTQYF.

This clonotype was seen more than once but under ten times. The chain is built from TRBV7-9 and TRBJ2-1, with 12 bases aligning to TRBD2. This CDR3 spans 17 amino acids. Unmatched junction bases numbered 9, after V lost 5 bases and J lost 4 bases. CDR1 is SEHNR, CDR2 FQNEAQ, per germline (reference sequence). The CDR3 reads CASSPRLAGDRYNEQFF. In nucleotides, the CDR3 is TGTGCCAGCAGCCCCAGACTAGCGGGAGACAGGTACAATGAGCAGTTCTTC.

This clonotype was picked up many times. The CDR3 region is CASSDLSGEQFF. The CDR3 DNA is TGTGCCAGCAGTGACCTTTCGGGGGAGCAGTTCTTC. J is TRBJ2-1 and V is TRBV12-3 or TRBV12-4; D may be TRBD2 (5 bases). The CDR3 covers 12 residues. The ends were cut back, 5 bases at V and 10 bases at J, with 12 bases in the middle.

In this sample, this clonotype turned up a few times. The CDR3 DNA sequence: TGTGCCATCAGTGATACCGGGACTACCAATGAGCAGTTCTTC. Its translation is CAISDTGTTNEQFF. The genes are TRBV10-3 and TRBJ2-1, with 7 bases fitting TRBD2. Germline CDR1 is ENHRY and CDR2 is SYGVKD. The trim removed 3 bases at V and 6 bases at J, leaving 5 bases unmatched. The CDR3 has 14 amino acids.

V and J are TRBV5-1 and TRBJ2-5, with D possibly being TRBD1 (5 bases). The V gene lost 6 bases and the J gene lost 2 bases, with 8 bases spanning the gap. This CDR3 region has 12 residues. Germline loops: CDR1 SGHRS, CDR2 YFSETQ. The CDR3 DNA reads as TGCGCCAGCATGGGGCCGCAAGAGACCCAGTACTTC. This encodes CASMGPQETQYF.

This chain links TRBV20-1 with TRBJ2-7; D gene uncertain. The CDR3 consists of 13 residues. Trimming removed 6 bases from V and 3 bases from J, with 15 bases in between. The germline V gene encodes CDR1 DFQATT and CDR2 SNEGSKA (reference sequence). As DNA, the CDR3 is TGCAGTGCCCCAATCACGGTGAGCTACGAGCAGTACTTC. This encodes CSAPITVSYEQYF.

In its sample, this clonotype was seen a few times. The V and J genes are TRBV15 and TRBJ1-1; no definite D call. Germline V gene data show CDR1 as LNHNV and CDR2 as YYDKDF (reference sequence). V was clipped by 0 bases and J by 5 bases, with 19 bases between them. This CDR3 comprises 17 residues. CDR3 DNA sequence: TGTGCCACCAGCAGAGATTTGGTCGACATCCTGGCTACTGAAGCTTTCTTT. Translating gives CATSRDLVDILATEAFF.

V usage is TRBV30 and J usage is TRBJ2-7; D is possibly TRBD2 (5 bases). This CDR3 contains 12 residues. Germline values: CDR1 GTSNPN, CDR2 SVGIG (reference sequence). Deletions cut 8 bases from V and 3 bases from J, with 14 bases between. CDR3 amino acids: CALRGRDYEQYF. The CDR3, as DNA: TGTGCCCTGCGAGGACGGGACTACGAGCAGTACTTC.

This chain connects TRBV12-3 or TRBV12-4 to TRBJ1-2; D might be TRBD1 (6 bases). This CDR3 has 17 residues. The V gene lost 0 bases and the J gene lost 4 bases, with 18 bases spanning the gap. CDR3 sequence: CASSLAGLGEGGYGYTF. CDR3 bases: TGTGCCAGCAGTTTAGCAGGTTTGGGTGAAGGGGGCTATGGCTACACCTTC.

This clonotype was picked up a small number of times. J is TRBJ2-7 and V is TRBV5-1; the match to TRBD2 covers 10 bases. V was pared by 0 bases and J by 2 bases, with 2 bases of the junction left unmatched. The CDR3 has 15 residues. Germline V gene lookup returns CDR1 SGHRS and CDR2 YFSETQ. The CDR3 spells CASSLASGSTYEQYF. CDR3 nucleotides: TGCGCCAGCAGCTTGGCTAGCGGGAGTACCTACGAGCAGTACTTC.

The CDR3 reads CASSIQGRADTQYF. DNA for the CDR3: TGCGCCAGCAGCATCCAGGGACGGGCAGATACGCAGTATTTT. This sequence joins TRBV5-1 and TRBJ2-3; the D gene could be TRBD1 or TRBD2 (5 bases each). This CDR3 spans 14 amino acids. The germline gives CDR1 SGHRS, CDR2 YFSETQ. Trimming cost V 4 bases and J 4 bases, with 13 bases left between them.

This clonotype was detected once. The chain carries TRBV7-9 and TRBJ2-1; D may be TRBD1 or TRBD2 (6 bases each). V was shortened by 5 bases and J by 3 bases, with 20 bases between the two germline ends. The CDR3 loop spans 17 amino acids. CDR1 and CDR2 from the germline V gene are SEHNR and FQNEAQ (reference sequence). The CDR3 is CASSLFGSRGLYNEQFF. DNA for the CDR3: TGTGCCAGCAGCCTATTTGGATCCCGGGGGCTCTACAATGAGCAGTTCTTC.

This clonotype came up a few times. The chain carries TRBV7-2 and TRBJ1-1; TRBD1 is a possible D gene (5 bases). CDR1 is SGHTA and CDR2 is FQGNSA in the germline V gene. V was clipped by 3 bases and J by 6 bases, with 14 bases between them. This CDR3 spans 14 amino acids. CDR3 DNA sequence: TGTGCCAGCAGCTTTCCAGGGAGGTTACCTGAAGCTTTCTTT. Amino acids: CASSFPGRLPEAFF.

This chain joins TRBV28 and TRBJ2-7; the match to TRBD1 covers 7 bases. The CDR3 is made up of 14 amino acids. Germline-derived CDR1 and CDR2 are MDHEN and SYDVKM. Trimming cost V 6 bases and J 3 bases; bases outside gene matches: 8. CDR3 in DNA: TGTGCCAGCAGCCTTGCCCGGGACAGCTACGAGCAGTACTTC. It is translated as CASSLARDSYEQYF.